Listed below are T cell receptor beta chains from one sample, sequenced in a study of T cell responses to AZD1222 COVID-19 vaccine. Repertoires were generated with immunoSEQ multiplex PCR, while TCRdb's copy carries only in-frame clones and drops some. The sample comprises 180,000 or so clones, around 94% of which are singletons, and approximately 0.69% rests with the top ten. The specimen comprised peripheral blood, sampled on day 0 of AZD1222 vaccination. The receptors derive from an adult in good health. The CDR3 runs from the conserved cysteine through the conserved F or W. A D gene is named only where the DNA matches it firmly. Rows give clone size only sometimes, using once, few, many, or a class for an expanded clone.

cdr3_nt cdr3_aa v_call d_call j_call clone_size
TGCAGTGCTACAAGAGCGGGTGAGCAGTTCTTC CSATRAGEQFF TRBV20-1 - TRBJ2-1 -
TGTGCCAGCAGCTTCGGGGTCGGCCTGGCGGAGGACACTGAAGCTTTCTTT CASSFGVGLAEDTEAFF TRBV7-9 - TRBJ1-1 -
TGCGCCAGCAGCTTGTGGGACAGGGGATCTGAAGCTTTCTTT CASSLWDRGSEAFF TRBV5-1 TRBD1 TRBJ1-1 -
TGCGCCAGCACTCGGGGGAGCTCTGGGGCCAACGTCCTGACTTTC CASTRGSSGANVLTF TRBV4-1 - TRBJ2-6 once
TGTGCCAGCAGCTTGGGAATGATGAACACTGAAGCTTTCTTT CASSLGMMNTEAFF TRBV5-4 - TRBJ1-1 once
TGTGCCAGTAGTAAGGGGATGGGCAAGATACTCAAGGGTAATGAAAAACTGTTTTTT CASSKGMGKILKGNEKLFF TRBV19 - TRBJ1-4 -
TGTGCCAGCACTTTGGGGGGGAACACTGAAGCTTTCTTT CASTLGGNTEAFF TRBV6-5 - TRBJ1-1 -
TGTGCCAGCAGTGACGGGGGTGGGAATCAGCCCCAGCATTTT CASSDGGGNQPQHF TRBV2 - TRBJ1-5 -
TGTGCCAGCAGCCCCCAAGGGATAGATACGCAGTATTTT CASSPQGIDTQYF TRBV5-4 - TRBJ2-3 -
TGTGCCAGCAGTTGGTCTAGCGGGCCCTACGAGCAGTACTTC CASSWSSGPYEQYF TRBV27 TRBD2 TRBJ2-7 -
TGTGCCAGCAGCTTATACGGGGGGGGTAAGGCCAAAGAGCAGTTCTTC CASSLYGGGKAKEQFF TRBV11-3 TRBD2 TRBJ2-1 -
TGTGCCAGCAGCGTCAGGGGAAACACTGAAGCTTTCTTT CASSVRGNTEAFF TRBV9 - TRBJ1-1 once
TGTGCCAGCAGTTTACTTGCGCAAGTCGTCAATGAGCAGTTCTTC CASSLLAQVVNEQFF TRBV28 - TRBJ2-1 -
TGTGCCAGCAGCCCTCTCAAGCGGGAGGTACGTGAGCAGTTCTTC CASSPLKREVREQFF TRBV11-2 TRBD2 TRBJ2-1 -
TGTGCCAGCAGCTTAATCGGGGGAAGCACTGAAGCTTTCTTT CASSLIGGSTEAFF TRBV7-8 - TRBJ1-1 -
TGTGCCAGCAGCTTAGATGGCGGGGTCGGAGAAAAACTGTTTTTT CASSLDGGVGEKLFF TRBV11-2 - TRBJ1-4 once
TGTGCCAGCAGTTTGAGACAGGTCGGCAATGAGCAGTTCTTC CASSLRQVGNEQFF TRBV6-5 - TRBJ2-1 -
TGTGCCAGCAGTGAACAGGGGGCTTGGCAGCCCCAGCATTTT CASSEQGAWQPQHF TRBV2 TRBD1 TRBJ1-5 once
TGTGCCAGCAGCTCCGGGGACTGGAGGACCGAGCAGTACTTC CASSSGDWRTEQYF TRBV5-4 - TRBJ2-7 -
TGTGCCAGCAGCTTATGGGGCAGGGGTATCCAAGAGACCCAGTACTTC CASSLWGRGIQETQYF TRBV11-2 - TRBJ2-5 -
TGTGCCAGCAGTCCCGTTGCGGGAGGTTGGGATGAGCAGTTCTTC CASSPVAGGWDEQFF TRBV27 TRBD2 TRBJ2-1 once
TGTGCCAGTAGTATTGGGGCCAACGAGCAGTACTTC CASSIGANEQYF TRBV19 - TRBJ2-7 -
TGCGCCAGCAGCTCCGGACAGGAGCACAATGAGCAGTTCTTC CASSSGQEHNEQFF TRBV5-1 TRBD1 TRBJ2-1 -
TGTGCCAGCAGTAGTAGGGGTATCGGTCAGCCCCAGCATTTT CASSSRGIGQPQHF TRBV6-5 - TRBJ1-5 few
TGCGCCAGCAGCTTGGAATCGCTCCTTGCCTACGAGCAGTACTTC CASSLESLLAYEQYF TRBV5-1 - TRBJ2-7 -
TGCAGCGCCGGACCTGGCGGGCAGCAGTTCTTC CSAGPGGQQFF TRBV29-1 - TRBJ2-1 -
TGCGCCAGCAGTCAACTAAGCGGGAGTGGCTACGAGCAGTACTTC CASSQLSGSGYEQYF TRBV10-2 TRBD2 TRBJ2-7 -
TGTGCCACCAGTGGTTCCGGGGGGCTGTCCTACAATGAGCAGTTCTTC CATSGSGGLSYNEQFF TRBV24-1 - TRBJ2-1 -
TGTGCCAGCAGCTCTACCGGGACTAGCGACAATGAGCAGTTCTTC CASSSTGTSDNEQFF TRBV5-4 TRBD2 TRBJ2-1 -
TGCGCCAGCAGCACGAACTCGAACACTGAAGCTTTCTTT CASSTNSNTEAFF TRBV5-1 - TRBJ1-1 -
TGTGCCAGCTCGTGGGGACAGGATCTCAATCAGCCCCAGCATTTT CASSWGQDLNQPQHF TRBV18 TRBD1 TRBJ1-5 once
TGTGCCAGCAGCCTCGGTCTCCTCTCTGGAAACACCATATATTTT CASSLGLLSGNTIYF TRBV3-1/TRBV3-2 - TRBJ1-3 -
TGTGCCAGCAGGAGACAACAGGGAGGGCCCCAGCATTTT CASRRQQGGPQHF TRBV2 - TRBJ1-5 -